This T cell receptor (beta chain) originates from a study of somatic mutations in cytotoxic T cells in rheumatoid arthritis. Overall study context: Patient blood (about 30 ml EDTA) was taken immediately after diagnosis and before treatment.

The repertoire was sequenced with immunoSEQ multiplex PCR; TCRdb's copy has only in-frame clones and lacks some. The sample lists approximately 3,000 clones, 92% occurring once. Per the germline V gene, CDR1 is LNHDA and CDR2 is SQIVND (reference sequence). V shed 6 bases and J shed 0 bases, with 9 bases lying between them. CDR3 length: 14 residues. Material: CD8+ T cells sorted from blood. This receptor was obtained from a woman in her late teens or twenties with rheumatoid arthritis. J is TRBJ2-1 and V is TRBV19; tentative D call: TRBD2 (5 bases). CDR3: CASRRGSSYNEQFF. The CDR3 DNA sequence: TGTGCCAGTAGACGGGGATCCTCCTACAATGAGCAGTTCTTC.